Below are 16 T cell receptor beta chains sequenced from a single sample in a study of T cells in Graves' hyperthyroidism and ophthalmopathy. The source material, RNA transcripts, was used to amplify TCR beta CDR3 regions. The primer set for the first-round RT-PCR of the TCR CDR3 was HTBI. TCRdb analysed the multiplex PCR reads with MiXCR anew, one entry per CDR3 protein. The profile covers fewer than 450,000 distinct CDR3 sequences, with roughly a sixth appearing a single time and approximately 30% taken by the ten largest. Material: blood. Every receptor here comes from a woman in her twenties or thirties with Graves' hyperthyroidism that later progressed to Graves' ophthalmopathy.

This clonotype came up many times. The V gene is TRBV11-2, the J gene TRBJ2-3, with TRBD2 matching 9 bases. With 5 bases clipped from V and 6 bases from J, the junction kept 12 bases outside the gene matches. This CDR3 has 16 residues. CDR1 and CDR2 from the germline V gene are SGHAT and FQNNGV. The CDR3 loop is CASSPRGRGGRDTQYF. The CDR3 DNA reads as TGTGCCAGCAGCCCACGGGGGCGGGGGGGCCGCGATACGCAGTATTTT.

The chain uses TRBV27 and TRBJ2-7, with TRBD1 identical over 9 bases. The CDR3 contains 14 residues. J was trimmed by 5 bases and V by 3 bases; bases with no gene match: 5. Germline CDR1 reads MNHEY; CDR2 reads SMNVEV (reference sequence). The CDR3 protein is CASSFNRGLNEQYF. The CDR3 DNA reads TGTGCCAGCAGTTTTAACAGGGGGCTTAACGAGCAGTACTTC.

This clonotype has a count of ten or more. The rearrangement joins TRBV6-1 to TRBJ1-1; D uncertain. CDR1 is MNHNS and CDR2 is SASEGT in the germline V gene. The length of the CDR3 is 11 residues. V was trimmed by 7 bases and J by 10 bases, leaving 13 bases between them. CDR3 bases: TGTGCCAGCACCGAACGGGTCGCAGCTTTCTTT. Translating gives CASTERVAAFF.

This clonotype was counted many times. The genes are TRBV3-1 and TRBJ2-1; D might be TRBD1 (6 bases). CDR3 length equals 14 residues. V dropped 1 base and J dropped 5 bases, with 9 bases sitting between them. Germline CDR1 LGHDT, CDR2 YNNKEL (reference sequence). The CDR3 sequence is CASSQAAGDNEQFF. The CDR3 DNA reads as TGTGCCAGCAGCCAAGCTGCAGGGGACAATGAGCAGTTCTTC.

The table lists this clonotype with a few counts. The rearrangement uses TRBV29-1 and TRBJ2-7; no definite D call. The length of the CDR3 is 14 residues. In germline, CDR1 is SQVTM, CDR2 ANQGSEA. Trimming removed 4 bases from V and 0 bases from J, with 13 bases in between. In nucleotides, the CDR3 is TGCAGCGTTGTCTGGCAGTCAAGCTCCTACGAGCAGTACTTC. Translation: CSVVWQSSSYEQYF.

This clonotype was counted ten times or more. The V gene is TRBV28, the J gene TRBJ1-2; no clear D gene. Trimming cost V 2 bases and J 3 bases, with 13 bases left between them. The CDR3 extends over 15 amino acids. CDR1 is MDHEN and CDR2 is SYDVKM in the germline V gene. The CDR3 loop reads CASSLPGVTDYGYTF. In DNA, the CDR3 is TGTGCCAGCAGTTTACCCGGGGTGACCGACTATGGCTACACCTTC.

This clonotype showed up many times. This chain uses TRBV12-3 or TRBV12-4 with TRBJ2-5; 12 bases align to TRBD2. V trimming: 3 bases; J trimming: 2 bases; junction bases outside the gene matches: 10. The CDR3 runs to 18 residues. Here the CDR3 reads CASSLASSGGAEQETQYF. The CDR3 DNA reads as TGTGCCAGCAGTTTGGCGTCTAGCGGGGGGGCCGAACAAGAGACCCAGTACTTC.

CDR3 DNA sequence: TGTGCCAGCAGTGAAGCGCAGAGTGGTGAGCAGTTCTTC. The encoded protein is CASSEAQSGEQFF. This chain connects TRBV2 to TRBJ2-1; D is undetermined. Deletions cut 0 bases from V and 9 bases from J, with 9 bases between. The CDR3 covers 13 residues. The germline V gene encodes CDR1 SNHLY and CDR2 FYNNEI.

On this clonotype itself: The germline gene is not matched at one end of the junction; a read error may be the cause. This rearrangement joins TRBV20-1 to TRBJ2-3, with D possibly matching TRBD2 (6 bases). CDR3 size: 13 residues. Germline-derived CDR1 and CDR2 are DFQATT and SNEGSKA (reference sequence). This chain's CDR3 is CSARDQTSRTRYF. The CDR3 DNA sequence: TGCAGTGCTAGAGACCAGACTAGTCGTACGCGGTATTTT.

In its sample, this clonotype was seen many times. The chain uses TRBV5-1 and TRBJ2-1, with TRBD1 matching 10 bases. The germline V gene has CDR1 SGHRS and CDR2 YFSETQ. This CDR3 is 14 amino acids long. V lost 7 bases and J lost 8; bases outside the gene matches: 9. The CDR3 reads CASGAGTGVDEQFF. The CDR3 coding sequence is TGCGCCAGCGGAGCCGGGACAGGGGTCGATGAGCAGTTCTTC.

This clonotype was found many times. This chain uses TRBV10-3 with TRBJ2-1, with TRBD2 matching over 8 bases. The CDR3 is 16 amino acids. With V trimmed by 5 bases and J by 4 bases, 10 bases remained unmatched. Per germline, CDR1 ENHRY and CDR2 SYGVKD. As DNA, the CDR3 is TGTGCCATCAGTAACCCCGCGTCTAGCGGGTACAATGAGCAGTTCTTC. Amino acid sequence: CAISNPASSGYNEQFF.

This clonotype came up a few times. This sequence joins TRBV12-3 or TRBV12-4 and TRBJ2-2, with 8 bases lining up with TRBD2. With 7 bases clipped from V and 6 bases from J, the junction kept 4 bases outside the gene matches. This CDR3 contains 13 residues. CDR3 nucleotide sequence: TGTGCCAGCATCCCCGGGAGGGCCGGGGAGCTGTTTTTT. Amino acid sequence: CASIPGRAGELFF.

The V call is TRBV4-1, the J call TRBJ2-4; D is possibly TRBD2 (6 bases). V was pared by 0 bases and J by 0 bases, with 12 bases between. CDR1 MGHRA and CDR2 YSYEKL come from the germline V gene. CDR3 length equals 17 residues. The CDR3 region has the DNA TGCGCCAGCAGCCAAGATCCTAGCGACCTAGCCAAAAACATTCAGTACTTC. Amino acid sequence: CASSQDPSDLAKNIQYF.

Only a few counts were recorded for this clonotype. J is TRBJ2-7 and V is TRBV5-1, with TRBD1 matching over 7 bases. CDR1 is SGHRS and CDR2 is YFSETQ in the germline V gene. After removal of 3 bases from V and 1 base from J, the junction contained 4 bases not matched to a gene. The CDR3 runs 14 residues. DNA for the CDR3: TGCGCCAGCAGCTCTTCGGGACAGTCCTACGAGCAGTACTTC. Its protein is CASSSSGQSYEQYF.

This clonotype was observed many times. V usage is TRBV18 and J usage is TRBJ2-7, with D possibly being TRBD1 (6 bases). CDR3 length: 18 residues. CDR1 is KGHSH and CDR2 is LQKENI in the germline V gene. Between the trimmed V and J ends, which lost 0 bases and 0 bases, there was a span of 18 bases. The CDR3 sequence is CASSPPTGLKMDSYEQYF. In DNA, the CDR3 is TGTGCCAGCTCACCACCGACAGGCCTTAAAATGGACTCCTACGAGCAGTACTTC.

This clonotype was counted at least ten times. The chain couples TRBV6-1 to TRBJ2-7; 13 nucleotides align to TRBD2. Germline values: CDR1 MNHNS, CDR2 SASEGT. V shed 5 bases, J shed 7 bases, and the junction held 11 bases outside the gene matches. The CDR3 runs to 16 residues. CDR3 protein: CASSSLAGGMPGEQYF. CDR3 nucleotide sequence: TGTGCCAGCAGTTCACTAGCGGGAGGGATGCCGGGTGAGCAGTACTTC.